The rows below give T cell receptor beta chains drawn from one sample of a study of blood T cell repertoires in COVID-19. Produced via immunoSEQ multiplex PCR; TCRdb's table is partial and in-frame only. The table has a few hundred thousand clones, 85% to 90% seen once. The sample consisted of peripheral blood. These receptors originate from a young woman with COVID-19, enrolled during active disease. CDR3s include the opening cysteine and the closing phenylalanine or tryptophan. D genes are given only for firm matches. The listing skips clone size in some rows; elsewhere it reads once, few, many or a size class.

V gene: TRBV30; clone size: once; J gene: TRBJ1-2; D gene: TRBD1; CDR3 DNA: TGTGCCTGGAGTGTATCTTCAGTCGGACAGGCCCGATCTAACTATGGCTACACCTTC; CDR3 protein: CAWSVSSVGQARSNYGYTF
V gene: TRBV3-1/TRBV3-2; clone size: NA; J gene: TRBJ1-1; D gene: TRBD1; CDR3 DNA: TGTGCCAGCAGCCAAGAAAGGGGGCTAAACACTGAAGCTTTCTTT; CDR3 protein: CASSQERGLNTEAFF
V gene: TRBV11-3; clone size: NA; J gene: TRBJ2-3; D gene: NA; CDR3 DNA: TGTGCCAGCAGCTTAGATACCGGGGGTCTAGATACGCAGTATTTT; CDR3 protein: CASSLDTGGLDTQYF
V gene: TRBV19; clone size: NA; J gene: TRBJ1-1; D gene: TRBD1; CDR3 DNA: TGTGCCAGTAGTGACGCGGGGACAGGGTTAGGAAACACTGAAGCTTTCTTT; CDR3 protein: CASSDAGTGLGNTEAFF
V gene: TRBV7-8; clone size: NA; J gene: TRBJ1-1; D gene: NA; CDR3 DNA: TGTGCCAGCAGCTTAGATTGGGGCGGGAACACTGAAGCTTTCTTT; CDR3 protein: CASSLDWGGNTEAFF
V gene: TRBV28; clone size: NA; J gene: TRBJ2-1; D gene: TRBD2; CDR3 DNA: TGTGCCAGCAGTATACTAGCGGGAGGGCTAAACAATGAGCAGTTCTTC; CDR3 protein: CASSILAGGLNNEQFF
V gene: TRBV11-2; clone size: NA; J gene: TRBJ2-3; D gene: TRBD2; CDR3 DNA: TGTGCCAGCAGCTCACCTGAGGTTGAAGCGGGAGAAGCAGATACGCAGTATTTT; CDR3 protein: CASSSPEVEAGEADTQYF
V gene: TRBV3-1/TRBV3-2; clone size: NA; J gene: TRBJ2-5; D gene: TRBD2; CDR3 DNA: TGTGCCAGCAGCCAAGATCCGGGAGGATTAAGAGAGACCCAGTACTTC; CDR3 protein: CASSQDPGGLRETQYF
V gene: TRBV19; clone size: NA; J gene: TRBJ2-2; D gene: TRBD2; CDR3 DNA: TGTGCCAGTAGTAACAACGCGGGAGTTCTCGGGGAGCTGTTTTTT; CDR3 protein: CASSNNAGVLGELFF
V gene: TRBV27; clone size: NA; J gene: TRBJ2-3; D gene: NA; CDR3 DNA: TGTGCCAGCAGTCCCATGGGGCAGGGGGGAACAGATACGCAGTATTTT; CDR3 protein: CASSPMGQGGTDTQYF
V gene: TRBV5-1; clone size: NA; J gene: TRBJ2-3; D gene: NA; CDR3 DNA: TGCGCCAGCAGCTTCACACAAGGACAAGATACGCAGTATTTT; CDR3 protein: CASSFTQGQDTQYF
V gene: TRBV5-1; clone size: once; J gene: TRBJ1-1; D gene: TRBD1; CDR3 DNA: TGCGCCAGCAGCTTGGGGACAGGGCCCCCGGGCACTGAAGCTTTCTTT; CDR3 protein: CASSLGTGPPGTEAFF
V gene: TRBV12-3/TRBV12-4; clone size: NA; J gene: TRBJ2-1; D gene: TRBD2; CDR3 DNA: TGTGCCAGCAGTTTTGGGACTAGCGACCAGCAGTTCTTC; CDR3 protein: CASSFGTSDQQFF
V gene: TRBV11-2; clone size: once; J gene: TRBJ2-7; D gene: TRBD2; CDR3 DNA: TGTGCCAGCAGCCCAGCGGGGGGAACCTACGAGCAGTACTTC; CDR3 protein: CASSPAGGTYEQYF
V gene: TRBV11-2; clone size: NA; J gene: TRBJ2-1; D gene: TRBD1; CDR3 DNA: TGTGCCAGCAGCTTAAGGGGGGACAGGTCTTACAATGAGCAGTTCTTC; CDR3 protein: CASSLRGDRSYNEQFF
V gene: TRBV3-1/TRBV3-2; clone size: NA; J gene: TRBJ2-7; D gene: NA; CDR3 DNA: TGTGCCAGCAGCCAACGGGGGACCTACGAGCAGTACTTC; CDR3 protein: CASSQRGTYEQYF
V gene: TRBV30; clone size: once; J gene: TRBJ2-1; D gene: NA; CDR3 DNA: TGTGCCTCGCAAAGCACAGGACCAACAAATGAGCAGTTCTTC; CDR3 protein: CASQSTGPTNEQFF
V gene: TRBV6-2/TRBV6-3; clone size: NA; J gene: TRBJ1-6; D gene: TRBD1; CDR3 DNA: TGTGCCAGCAGTTACCCCGGACAGGGGGCCAGTTCACCCCTCCACTTT; CDR3 protein: CASSYPGQGASSPLHF
V gene: TRBV11-2; clone size: NA; J gene: TRBJ2-1; D gene: NA; CDR3 DNA: TGTGCCAGCAGCTTAGCGGGGTCCTACAATGAGCAGTTCTTC; CDR3 protein: CASSLAGSYNEQFF
V gene: TRBV10-3; clone size: NA; J gene: TRBJ2-7; D gene: NA; CDR3 DNA: TGTGCCATCCGCGGGGCAGACGAGCAGTACTTC; CDR3 protein: CAIRGADEQYF
V gene: TRBV27; clone size: NA; J gene: TRBJ2-7; D gene: NA; CDR3 DNA: TGTGCCAGCAGTTTACGGTCTAGACGAAAAAACTACGAGCAGTACTTC; CDR3 protein: CASSLRSRRKNYEQYF
V gene: TRBV5-4; clone size: once; J gene: TRBJ2-1; D gene: NA; CDR3 DNA: TGTGCCAGCAGCTTAGACAGGAGCTCCTACAATGAGCAGTTCTTC; CDR3 protein: CASSLDRSSYNEQFF
V gene: TRBV18; clone size: NA; J gene: TRBJ1-2; D gene: TRBD1; CDR3 DNA: TGTGCCAGCTCACCTACCAGTCAGGGGGCGCAAAATGGCTACACCTTC; CDR3 protein: CASSPTSQGAQNGYTF
V gene: TRBV5-6; clone size: NA; J gene: TRBJ2-6; D gene: TRBD1; CDR3 DNA: TGTGCCAGCAGCTTGGGACAGGGTTTCTCTGGGGCCAACGTCCTGACTTTC; CDR3 protein: CASSLGQGFSGANVLTF
V gene: TRBV27; clone size: NA; J gene: TRBJ2-5; D gene: TRBD1; CDR3 DNA: TGTGCCAGCAGTAAGCCGGGACAGGGGGCTGTTGGGACCCAGTACTTC; CDR3 protein: CASSKPGQGAVGTQYF
V gene: TRBV7-9; clone size: NA; J gene: TRBJ1-1; D gene: NA; CDR3 DNA: TGTGCCAGCAGCTTAGGGTCAAAGCCCATGAACACTGAAGCTTTCTTT; CDR3 protein: CASSLGSKPMNTEAFF
V gene: TRBV5-6; clone size: NA; J gene: TRBJ1-6; D gene: NA; CDR3 DNA: TGTGCCAGCAGCTCGCTACGGGAAAAAAATTCACCCCTCCACTTT; CDR3 protein: CASSSLREKNSPLHF
V gene: TRBV6-1; clone size: NA; J gene: TRBJ1-2; D gene: NA; CDR3 DNA: TGTGCCAGCAGTGAAGGTGGAGGGTCCTATGGCTACACCTTC; CDR3 protein: CASSEGGGSYGYTF